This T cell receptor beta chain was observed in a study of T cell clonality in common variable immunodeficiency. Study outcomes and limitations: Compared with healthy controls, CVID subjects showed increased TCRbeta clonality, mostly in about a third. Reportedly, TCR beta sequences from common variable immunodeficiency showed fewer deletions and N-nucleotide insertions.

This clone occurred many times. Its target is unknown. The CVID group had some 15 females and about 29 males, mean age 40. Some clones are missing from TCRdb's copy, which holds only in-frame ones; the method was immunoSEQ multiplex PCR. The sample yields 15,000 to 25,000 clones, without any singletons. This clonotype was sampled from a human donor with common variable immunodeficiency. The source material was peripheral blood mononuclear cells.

Incomplete CDR3 DNA: TGCGCCAGCAGCCAAGAGGGACTAGCGTGGGGTGCAGATACG. It encodes CASSQEGLAWGADT. The full CDR3 reads CASSQEGLAWGADTQYF. The chain uses TRBV4-1 and TRBJ2-3, with TRBD2 identical over 10 bases. The CDR3 end lies 3 residues beyond the end of the read and is filled in from the germline J gene. This CDR3 region has 17 residues. V shed 0 bases, J shed 4 bases, and the junction held 7 bases outside the gene matches. The germline V gene encodes CDR1 MGHRA and CDR2 YSYEKL.